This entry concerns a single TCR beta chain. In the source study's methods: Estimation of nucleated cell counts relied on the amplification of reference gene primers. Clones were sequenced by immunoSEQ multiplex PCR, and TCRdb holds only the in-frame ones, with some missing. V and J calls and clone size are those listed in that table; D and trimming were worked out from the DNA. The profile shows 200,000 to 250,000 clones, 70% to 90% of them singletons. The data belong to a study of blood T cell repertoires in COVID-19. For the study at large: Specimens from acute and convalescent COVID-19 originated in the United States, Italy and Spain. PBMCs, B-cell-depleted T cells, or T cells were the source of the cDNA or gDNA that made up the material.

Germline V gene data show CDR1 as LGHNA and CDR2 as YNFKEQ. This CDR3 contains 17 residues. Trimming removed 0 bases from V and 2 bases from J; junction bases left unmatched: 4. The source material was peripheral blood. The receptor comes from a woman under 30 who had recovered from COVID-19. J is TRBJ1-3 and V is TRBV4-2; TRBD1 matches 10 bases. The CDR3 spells CASSQDIGTGAGNTIYF. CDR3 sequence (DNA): TGTGCCAGCAGCCAAGATATCGGGACAGGGGCTGGAAACACCATATATTTT.